This T cell receptor beta chain was retrieved from a study of T cells after posttransplantation cyclophosphamide. Study observations and caveats: After PTCy, TRB diversity resembled that of CNI/methotrexate controls. Later post-transplant blood repertoires were often dominated by donor CD8+ memory clones.

Treatment was busulfan-fludarabine conditioning, a marrow graft, and cyclophosphamide on days +3 and +4. Sequencing was performed with immunoSEQ multiplex PCR; in TCRdb, only in-frame clones are kept and a portion is missing. The specimen has more than 9,000 clones, none found just once. This clone was counted many times. The antigen remains undetermined. CDR1 and CDR2 from the germline V gene are SGHKS and YYEKEE (reference sequence). The CDR3 totals 13 residues. V gave up 5 bases and J gave up 4 bases, with 12 bases separating them. This TCR was sampled from a female patient in her forties or fifties who received an allogeneic stem cell transplant from a related donor, was CMV-positive, and had no GVHD. Part of the T cell pool may stem from the graft donor. The rearrangement uses TRBV5-5 and TRBJ1-2; the D gene is possibly TRBD1 (5 bases). This sample comprised PBMCs, obtained after allogeneic stem cell transplant with posttransplant cyclophosphamide. CDR3 bases: TGTGCCAGCAGGAAGGGGATTAGCTATGGCTACACCTTC. Its translation is CASRKGISYGYTF.